The T cell receptor (beta chain) under discussion was sequenced for a study of T cell repertoires in cytomegalovirus infection. A note on this clonotype: Its antigen is still unknown.

MiXCR, run by TCRdb on the reads, gives a single entry per CDR3 protein. The repertoire has 50,000 to 55,000 distinct CDR3 sequences, over 15% of them found once; the top ten carry about a quarter. V was cut by 1 base and J by 1 base, with 5 bases left in between. CDR3 size: 14 residues. Germline V gives CDR1 LNHNV, CDR2 YYDKDF (reference sequence). This clonotype originated in a human donor in good health (CMV status not recorded). Some clones in this sample may be carry-over from other donors' samples. The chain employs TRBV15 and TRBJ2-1; D unresolved. The sample was CD8+ T cells from cultured PBMCs, taken from culture after CMV antigen stimulation. CDR3 bases: TGTGCCACCAGCAGAGGGACGTCCTACAATGAGCAGTTCTTC. It translates to CATSRGTSYNEQFF.